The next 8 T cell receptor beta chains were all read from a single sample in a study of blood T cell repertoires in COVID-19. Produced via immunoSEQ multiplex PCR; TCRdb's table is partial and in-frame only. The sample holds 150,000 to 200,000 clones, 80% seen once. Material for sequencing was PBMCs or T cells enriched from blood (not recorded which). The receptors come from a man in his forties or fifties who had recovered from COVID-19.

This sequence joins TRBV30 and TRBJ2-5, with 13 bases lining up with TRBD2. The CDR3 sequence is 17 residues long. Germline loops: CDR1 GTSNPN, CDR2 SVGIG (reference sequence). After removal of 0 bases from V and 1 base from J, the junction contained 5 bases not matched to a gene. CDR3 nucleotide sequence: TGTGCCTGGAGTGTCACCCGGACTAGCGGGGGCCAAGAGACCCAGTACTTC. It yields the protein CAWSVTRTSGGQETQYF.

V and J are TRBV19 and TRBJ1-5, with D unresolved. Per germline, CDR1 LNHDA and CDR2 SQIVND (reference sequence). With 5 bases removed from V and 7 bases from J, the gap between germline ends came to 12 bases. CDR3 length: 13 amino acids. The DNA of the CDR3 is TGTGCCAGTAGTCCGGACCGGGAGCAGCCCCAGCATTTT. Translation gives CASSPDREQPQHF.

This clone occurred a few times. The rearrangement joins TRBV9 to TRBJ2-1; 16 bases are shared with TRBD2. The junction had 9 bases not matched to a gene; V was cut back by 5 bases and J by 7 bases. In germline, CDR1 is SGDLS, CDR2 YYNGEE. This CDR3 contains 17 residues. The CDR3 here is CASSQGLAGGPINEQFF. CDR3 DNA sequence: TGTGCCAGCAGTCAGGGACTAGCGGGGGGGCCGATTAATGAGCAGTTCTTC.

CDR3 in amino acids: CASSELAGEGTDTQYF. CDR3 DNA: TGTGCCAGCAGTGAACTAGCGGGGGAGGGCACAGATACGCAGTATTTT. The chain couples TRBV6-1 to TRBJ2-3; 10 positions match TRBD2. Germline-derived CDR1 and CDR2 are MNHNS and SASEGT. Unmatched junction bases numbered 3, after V lost 2 bases and J lost 1 base. The CDR3 is 16 residues long.

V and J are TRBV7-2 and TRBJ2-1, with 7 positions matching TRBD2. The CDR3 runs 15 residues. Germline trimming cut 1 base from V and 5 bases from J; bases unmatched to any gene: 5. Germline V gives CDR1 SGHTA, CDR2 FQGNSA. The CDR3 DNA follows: TGTGCCAGCAGCTTAGATGGGGGGGGAGACAATGAGCAGTTCTTC. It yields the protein CASSLDGGGDNEQFF.

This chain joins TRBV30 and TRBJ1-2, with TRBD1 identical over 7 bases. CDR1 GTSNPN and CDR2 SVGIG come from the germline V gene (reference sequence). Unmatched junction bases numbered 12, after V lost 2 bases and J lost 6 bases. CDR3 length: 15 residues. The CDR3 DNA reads TGTGCCTGGAGTTACTCGACAGGGCAAAGTAATGGCTACACCTTC. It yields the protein CAWSYSTGQSNGYTF. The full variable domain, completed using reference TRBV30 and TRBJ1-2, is SQTIHQWPATLVQPVGSPLSLECTVEGTSNPNLYWYRQAAGRGLQLLFYSVGIGQISSEVPQNLSASRPQDRQFILSSKKLLLSDSGFYLCAWSYSTGQSNGYTFGSGTRLTVV.

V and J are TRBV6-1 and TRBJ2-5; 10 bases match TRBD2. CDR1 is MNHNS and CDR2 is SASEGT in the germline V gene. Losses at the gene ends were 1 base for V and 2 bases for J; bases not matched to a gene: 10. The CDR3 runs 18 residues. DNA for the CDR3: TGTGCCAGCAGTGAAGGGCCCCCGATAGCGGGGGGACAAGAGACCCAGTACTTC. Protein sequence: CASSEGPPIAGGQETQYF.

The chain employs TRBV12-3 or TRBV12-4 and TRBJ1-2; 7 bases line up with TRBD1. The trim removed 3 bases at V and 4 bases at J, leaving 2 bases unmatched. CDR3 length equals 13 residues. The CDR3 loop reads CASSLDRIYGYTF. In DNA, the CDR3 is TGTGCCAGCAGTTTGGACAGGATCTATGGCTACACCTTC.